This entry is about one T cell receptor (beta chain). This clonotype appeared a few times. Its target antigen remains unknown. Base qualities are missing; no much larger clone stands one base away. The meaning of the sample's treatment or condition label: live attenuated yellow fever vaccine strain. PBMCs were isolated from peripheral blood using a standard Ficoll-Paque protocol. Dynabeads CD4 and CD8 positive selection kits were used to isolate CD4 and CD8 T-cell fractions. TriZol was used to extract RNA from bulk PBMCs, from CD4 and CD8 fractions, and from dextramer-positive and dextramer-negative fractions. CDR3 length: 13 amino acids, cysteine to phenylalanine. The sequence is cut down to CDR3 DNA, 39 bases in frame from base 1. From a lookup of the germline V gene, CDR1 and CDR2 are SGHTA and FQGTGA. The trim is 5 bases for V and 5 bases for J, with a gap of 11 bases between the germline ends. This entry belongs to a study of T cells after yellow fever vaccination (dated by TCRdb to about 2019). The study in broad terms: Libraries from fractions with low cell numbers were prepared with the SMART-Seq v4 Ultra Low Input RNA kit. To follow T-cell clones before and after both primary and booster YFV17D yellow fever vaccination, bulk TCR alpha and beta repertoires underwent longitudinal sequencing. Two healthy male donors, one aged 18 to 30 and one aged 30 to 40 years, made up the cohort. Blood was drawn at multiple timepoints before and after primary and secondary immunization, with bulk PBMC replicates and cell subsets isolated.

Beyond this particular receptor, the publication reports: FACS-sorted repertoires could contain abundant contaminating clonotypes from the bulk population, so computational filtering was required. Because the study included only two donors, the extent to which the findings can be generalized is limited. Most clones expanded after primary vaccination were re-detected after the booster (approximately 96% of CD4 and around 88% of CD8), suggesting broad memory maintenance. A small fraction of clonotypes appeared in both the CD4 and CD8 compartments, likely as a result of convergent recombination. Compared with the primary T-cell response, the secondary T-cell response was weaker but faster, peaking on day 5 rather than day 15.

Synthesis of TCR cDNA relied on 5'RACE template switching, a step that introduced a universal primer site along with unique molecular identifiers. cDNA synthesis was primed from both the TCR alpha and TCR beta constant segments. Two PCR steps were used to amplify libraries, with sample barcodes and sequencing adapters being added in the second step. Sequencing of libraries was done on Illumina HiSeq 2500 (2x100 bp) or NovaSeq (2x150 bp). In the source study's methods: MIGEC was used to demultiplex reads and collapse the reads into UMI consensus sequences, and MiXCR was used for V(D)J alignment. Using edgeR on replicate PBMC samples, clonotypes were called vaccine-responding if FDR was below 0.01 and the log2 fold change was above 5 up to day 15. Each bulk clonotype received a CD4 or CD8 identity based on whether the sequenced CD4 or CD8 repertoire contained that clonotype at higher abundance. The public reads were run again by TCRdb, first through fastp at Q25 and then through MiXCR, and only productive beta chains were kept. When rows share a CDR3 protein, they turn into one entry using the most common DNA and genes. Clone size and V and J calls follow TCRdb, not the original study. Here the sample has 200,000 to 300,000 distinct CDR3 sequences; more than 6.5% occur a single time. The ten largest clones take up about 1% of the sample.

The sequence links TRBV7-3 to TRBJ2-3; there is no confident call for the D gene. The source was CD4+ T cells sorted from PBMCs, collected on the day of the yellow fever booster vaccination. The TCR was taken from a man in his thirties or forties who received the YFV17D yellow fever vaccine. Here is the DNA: TGTGCCAGCAGCCCGAGGTTTGGAGATACGCAGTATTTT. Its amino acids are CASSPRFGDTQYF.